Listed here is a single T cell receptor (beta chain). The antigen remains unidentified. V lost 4 bases, J lost 3 bases, and 13 bases lay in between. Germline CDR1 is SEHNR and CDR2 is FQNEAQ (reference sequence). The CDR3 extends over 14 amino acids. The data originate from a study of cytomegalovirus exposure and HLA in healthy donors. Overall study findings and caveats: A link between a missense DCLRE1C variant and TCR beta V- and J-gene trimming emerged from a later analysis. Most subjects had HLA-A and HLA-B alleles reportedly predicted accurately by TCR beta sequences. The productive fraction for most TCR beta V segments was about 90% or about 30% in an earlier analysis.

With 60 Vbeta and 13 Jbeta primers, the PCR was carried out. Repertoires were generated with immunoSEQ multiplex PCR, while TCRdb's copy carries only in-frame clones and drops some. The data show fewer than 300,000 clones, 70% to 90% seen once. The sequenced sample was PBMCs. The V and J genes are TRBV7-9 and TRBJ2-7; maybe TRBD1 (5 bases). This clonotype was obtained from a man aged 35 to 55 in good health and CMV-seropositive. The CDR3 DNA reads TGTGCCAGCAGCTCAGAGGCAGGGTTCTACGAGCAGTACTTC. This translates into CASSSEAGFYEQYF. The whole variable domain, remainder taken from reference TRBV7-9 and TRBJ2-7, is DTGVSQNPRHKITKRGQNVTFRCDPISEHNRLYWYRQTLGQGPEFLTYFQNEAQLEKSRLLSDRFSAERPKGSFSTLEIQRTEQGDSAMYLCASSSEAGFYEQYFGPGTRLTVT.